The entry below describes one T cell receptor (beta chain). Germline V gene sequence: CDR1 LNHNV, CDR2 YYDKDF (reference sequence). V was pared by 6 bases and J by 7 bases, with 6 bases between. The CDR3 spans 11 residues. The sample originates from a study of blood T cell repertoires in COVID-19. Repertoires were generated with immunoSEQ multiplex PCR, while TCRdb's copy carries only in-frame clones and drops some. The data contain under 95,000 clones, 80% to 90% of them singletons. What was sequenced was peripheral blood. The chain has TRBV15 and TRBJ1-4; D is undetermined. The sequence derives from a woman aged 50 to 65 with acute or convalescent COVID-19. The CDR3 DNA follows: TGTGCCACCAGATCCGGTGAAAAACTGTTTTTT. Translating gives CATRSGEKLFF.